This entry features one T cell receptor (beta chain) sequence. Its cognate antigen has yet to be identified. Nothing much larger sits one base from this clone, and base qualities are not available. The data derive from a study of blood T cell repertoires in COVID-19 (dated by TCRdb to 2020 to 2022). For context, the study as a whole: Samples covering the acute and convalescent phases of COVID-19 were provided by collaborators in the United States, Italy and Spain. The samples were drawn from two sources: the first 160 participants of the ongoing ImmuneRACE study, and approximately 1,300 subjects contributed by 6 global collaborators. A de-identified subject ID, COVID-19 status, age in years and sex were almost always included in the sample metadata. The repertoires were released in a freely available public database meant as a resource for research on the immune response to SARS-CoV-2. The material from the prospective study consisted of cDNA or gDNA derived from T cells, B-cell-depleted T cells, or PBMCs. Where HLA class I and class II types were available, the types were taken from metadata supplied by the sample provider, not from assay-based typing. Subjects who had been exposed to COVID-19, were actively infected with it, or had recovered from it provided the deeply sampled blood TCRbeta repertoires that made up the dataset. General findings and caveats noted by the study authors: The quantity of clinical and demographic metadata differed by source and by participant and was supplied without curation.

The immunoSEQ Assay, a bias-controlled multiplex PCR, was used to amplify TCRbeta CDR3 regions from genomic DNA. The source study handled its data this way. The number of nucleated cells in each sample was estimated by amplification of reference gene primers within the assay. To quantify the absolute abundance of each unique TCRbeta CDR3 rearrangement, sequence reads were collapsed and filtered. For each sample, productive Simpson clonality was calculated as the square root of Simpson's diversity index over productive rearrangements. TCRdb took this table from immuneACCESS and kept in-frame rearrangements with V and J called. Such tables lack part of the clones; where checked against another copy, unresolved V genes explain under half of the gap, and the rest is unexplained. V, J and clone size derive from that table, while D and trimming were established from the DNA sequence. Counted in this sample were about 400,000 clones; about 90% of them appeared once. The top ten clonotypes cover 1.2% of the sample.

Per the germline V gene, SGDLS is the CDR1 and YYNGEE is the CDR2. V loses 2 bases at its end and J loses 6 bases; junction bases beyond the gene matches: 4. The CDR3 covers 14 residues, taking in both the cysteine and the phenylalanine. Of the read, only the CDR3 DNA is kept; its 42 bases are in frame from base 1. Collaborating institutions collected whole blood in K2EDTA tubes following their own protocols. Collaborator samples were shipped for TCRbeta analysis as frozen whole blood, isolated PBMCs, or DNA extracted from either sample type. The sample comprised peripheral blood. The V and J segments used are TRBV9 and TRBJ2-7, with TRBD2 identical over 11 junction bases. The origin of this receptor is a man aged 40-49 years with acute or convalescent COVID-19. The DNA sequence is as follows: TGTGCCAGCAGCGTTAGCGGGGGGGAACGCGAGCAGTACTTC. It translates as CASSVSGGEREQYF.